The source of this T cell receptor beta chain is a study of control samples from healthy donors and cancer patients. Only a few counts were recorded for this clone. Produced via immunoSEQ multiplex PCR; TCRdb's table is partial and in-frame only. The sample contains around 84,000 clones, approximately 80% of which appear only once. V lost 5 bases to trimming and J lost 4 bases, with 17 bases between them. The CDR3 loop spans 15 amino acids. Germline lookup yields CDR1 LNHDA and CDR2 SQIVND (reference sequence). The chain carries TRBV19 and TRBJ1-2; no definite D call. This receptor was taken from a man aged 60 to 75 with head and neck cancer. The sample comprised PBMCs. CDR3 bases: TGTGCCAGTAGTCCTCAAACCCCGGGGAGCTATGGCTACACCTTC. Translation: CASSPQTPGSYGYTF. The full variable domain, with the rest looked up from reference TRBV19 and TRBJ1-2, is DGGITQSPKYLFRKEGQNVTLSCEQNLNHDAMYWYRQDPGQGLRLIYYSQIVNDFQKGDIAEGYSVSREKKESFPLTVTSAQKNPTAFYLCASSPQTPGSYGYTFGSGTRLTVV.